A selection of T cell receptor beta chains follows, all from one sample in a study of blood T cell repertoires in COVID-19. TCRdb keeps only in-frame clones here, not all; method: immunoSEQ multiplex PCR. Counted here are a few hundred thousand clones, approximately 87% occurring once; the ten biggest clones make up approximately 10%. Sequencing was performed on PBMCs or T cells enriched from blood (not recorded which). Source of these receptors: a woman between 45 and 65 years old who had recovered from COVID-19. Both conserved end residues are part of each CDR3. The D gene is left open where the match is weak. Clone size appears in some rows only: once, few, many, or a class for an expanded clone.

J | size | V | D | length | CDR3 | DNA
TRBJ1-1 | NA | TRBV3-1/TRBV3-2 | NA | 11 | CATAMNTEAFF | TGTGCTACAGCCATGAACACTGAAGCTTTCTTT
TRBJ1-1 | NA | TRBV19 | NA | 13 | CASSQTRQAEAFF | TGTGCCAGTAGCCAAACTCGACAAGCCGAGGCTTTCTTT
TRBJ1-1 | once | TRBV6-1 | TRBD1 | 14 | CASSEGQGAFPAFF | TGTGCCAGCAGTGAAGGACAGGGGGCGTTTCCGGCTTTCTTT
TRBJ2-2 | NA | TRBV25-1 | NA | 15 | CASSDNIRATGELFF | TGTGCCAGCAGTGATAACATCAGGGCGACCGGGGAGCTGTTTTTT
TRBJ1-6 | once | TRBV6-5 | NA | 15 | CASIPIPSYNSPLHF | TGTGCCAGCATCCCAATCCCCTCCTATAATTCACCCCTCCACTTT
TRBJ2-3 | NA | TRBV5-5 | TRBD1 | 14 | CASSRGQSTDTQYF | TGTGCCAGCAGCAGGGGGCAAAGCACAGATACGCAGTATTTT
TRBJ2-1 | NA | TRBV5-1 | NA | 14 | CASGAGLQNNEQFF | TGCGCCAGCGGGGCGGGGTTACAAAACAATGAGCAGTTCTTC
TRBJ2-1 | NA | TRBV10-3 | TRBD1 | 14 | CAISAGQGANEQFF | TGTGCCATCAGTGCGGGACAGGGGGCCAATGAGCAGTTCTTC
TRBJ2-7 | NA | TRBV13 | NA | 16 | CASSLAASVRGYEQYF | TGTGCCAGCAGCTTAGCGGCGTCGGTTCGAGGCTACGAGCAGTACTTC
TRBJ1-1 | NA | TRBV6-2/TRBV6-3 | NA | 16 | CASSSSVWLGGTEAFF | TGTGCCAGCAGTTCCTCGGTTTGGCTAGGAGGAACTGAAGCTTTCTTT
TRBJ2-3 | NA | TRBV2 | NA | 15 | CASIMSAASTDTQYF | TGTGCCAGCATCATGAGCGCCGCTAGCACAGATACGCAGTATTTT
TRBJ1-5 | NA | TRBV4-3 | NA | 15 | CASSQARQPNQPQHF | TGCGCCAGCAGCCAAGCGAGACAGCCCAATCAGCCCCAGCATTTT
TRBJ1-2 | NA | TRBV9 | NA | 15 | CASSVGTTTNYGYTF | TGTGCCAGCAGCGTCGGGACAACGACTAACTATGGCTACACCTTC
TRBJ2-5 | NA | TRBV5-1 | NA | 13 | CASSLVLGETQYF | TGCGCCAGCAGCTTGGTACTAGGGGAGACCCAGTACTTC
TRBJ2-5 | NA | TRBV5-1 | NA | 14 | CASSLERGGETQYF | TGCGCCAGCAGCTTGGAACGGGGTGGAGAGACCCAGTACTTC
TRBJ1-1 | NA | TRBV3-1/TRBV3-2 | NA | 15 | CASRDAGAMNTEAFF | TGTGCCAGCAGGGACGCAGGGGCCATGAACACTGAAGCTTTCTTT
TRBJ2-1 | NA | TRBV28 | NA | 16 | CASSYSGTGSYNEQFF | TGTGCCAGCAGTTATTCAGGCACAGGATCCTACAATGAGCAGTTCTTC
TRBJ1-4 | NA | TRBV21-1 | NA | 16 | CVEPARDQGEDEKLFF | TGTGTCGAACCAGCAAGGGATCAGGGCGAAGATGAAAAACTGTTTTTT
TRBJ2-7 | NA | TRBV4-2 | NA | 16 | CASSQDASTGVYEQYF | TGTGCCAGCAGCCAAGATGCCTCAACCGGAGTCTACGAGCAGTACTTC
TRBJ1-4 | once | TRBV7-6 | TRBD1 | 16 | CASSPDTRGAREKLFF | TGTGCCAGCAGCCCCGACACCAGGGGGGCCCGTGAAAAACTGTTTTTT
TRBJ2-1 | NA | TRBV5-1 | NA | 13 | CASGGTDYNEQFF | TGCGCCAGCGGGGGGACAGATTACAATGAGCAGTTCTTC
TRBJ2-3 | NA | TRBV4-1 | NA | 14 | CASSQVLVLDTQYF | TGCGCCAGCAGCCAAGTGCTAGTTTTAGATACGCAGTATTTT